The 4 T cell receptor beta chains given below trace back to one sample, sequenced in a study of tumor-infiltrating lymphocytes in primary liver carcinoma. Starting from 500 ng of total RNA, TCR beta cDNA was produced with a primer in the constant region. Modified slightly, ARM-PCR produced TCR beta libraries over three nested multiplex PCR rounds. Investigators reported that the first two PCR rounds, at 9 to 11 cycles each, used TRBV1-TRBV30 forward primers with a C-beta reverse primer. TCRdb fed the multiplex PCR reads into MiXCR, producing one record per CDR3 protein. The sample lists about 84,000 distinct CDR3 sequences, 65% to 80% occurring once. The tissue used was unsorted bulk material of about 19-34 mg. RNA and DNA were co-extracted from it with the AllPrep DNA/RNA mini kit. The specimen sequenced was liver tumor tissue from sampling region 1. Subset given: tumor region T1, superior pole. These receptors were collected from a man aged 35 to 55 with primary liver carcinoma and hepatitis B virus infection.

A word on this clonotype: A much larger clone differs by one base, so this may be a read error. In this CDR3 the conserved last residue, phenylalanine or tryptophan, is missing, so a read error is likely. The chain combines TRBV30 with TRBJ2-7, with 9 bases fitting TRBD1. Germline V gene lookup returns CDR1 GTSNPN and CDR2 SVGIG (reference sequence). The junction had 3 bases not matched to a gene; V was cut back by 0 bases and J by 3 bases. This CDR3 has 14 amino acids. Written as DNA, the CDR3 is TGTGCCTGGAGTGTACAGGGGGCGAGCTACGAGCAGTACCTC. This codes for CAWSVQGASYEQYL.

Comments on this clonotype: A junction boundary mismatches the germline segment, possibly from a read error. The rearrangement uses TRBV6-1 and TRBJ2-5; TRBD1 matches at 7 bases. CDR3 length: 15 residues. Germline V gene data show CDR1 as MNHNS and CDR2 as SASEGT. The CDR3 protein is CASNEVMTGRETQYF. The CDR3, as DNA: TGTGCCAGCAATGAAGTAATGACAGGGAGAGAGACCCAGTACTTC.

As regards this clonotype: In this CDR3 the conserved last residue, phenylalanine or tryptophan, is missing, so a read error is likely. The CDR3 region is CSVGGARDIMYTEAFL. CDR3 bases: TGCAGCGTTGGTGGGGCCAGGGACATTATGTACACTGAAGCTTTCCTT. The chain combines TRBV29-1 with TRBJ1-1; D may be TRBD1 (6 bases). The CDR3 is 16 residues long. Deletions cut 4 bases from V and 3 bases from J, with 21 bases between. Looked up from germline, CDR1 is SQVTM and CDR2 is ANQGSEA.

The genes are TRBV7-2 and TRBJ1-6; no reliable D call. Trimming removed 5 bases from V and 10 bases from J, with 9 bases in between. Germline V gene sequence: CDR1 SGHTA, CDR2 FQGNSA. The CDR3 covers 12 residues. CDR3 in DNA: TGTGCCAGCAGCCTTCGTTTCTCACCCCTCCACTTT. Translating it yields CASSLRFSPLHF.